Below, 30 T cell receptor beta chains from the same sample are listed, as sequenced in a study of regulatory T cells in long-lasting Graves disease. Time point given: persistent/refractory GD, antithyroid drugs over 5 years with positive TRAb. With RNA extracted from PBMCs as input, the TCR library was made. Combining iRepertoire HTBI primers with Arm-PCR of CDR3 regions, the authors built TCR beta libraries. TCRdb passed the multiplex PCR reads through MiXCR, listing each CDR3 protein once. The data hold 300,000 to 400,000 distinct CDR3 sequences, with about 20% observed a single time. The starting material was peripheral blood mononuclear cells (PBMCs), obtained when the disease was refractory, from a patient treated with antithyroid drugs. The origin of the receptors is a female donor with Graves disease.

This clonotype showed up just a few times. The rearrangement joins TRBV7-3 to TRBJ1-1; D remains ambiguous. Germline V gene data show CDR1 as SGHTA and CDR2 as FQGTGA. The CDR3 covers 14 residues. V lost 1 base and J 5 bases, leaving 11 bases between the germline ends. CDR3 nucleotide sequence: TGTGCCAGCAGCTTAAATCCGGGAGGGACTGAAGCTTTCTTT. Protein: CASSLNPGGTEAFF.

This clonotype was counted between two and nine times. The V call is TRBV28, the J call TRBJ1-5; D call uncertain. The CDR3 length is 14 residues. V was cut by 3 bases and J by 4 bases, with 10 bases left in between. Germline CDR1 is MDHEN and CDR2 is SYDVKM. The CDR3 sequence is CASSFRRINQPQHF. CDR3 in DNA: TGTGCCAGCAGTTTTCGACGAATTAATCAGCCCCAGCATTTT.

The sample holds many counts of this clonotype. The gene calls are TRBV19 and TRBJ2-5; weak D call: TRBD2 (6 bases). The length of the CDR3 is 13 residues. The V gene lost 6 bases and the J gene lost 3 bases, with 11 bases spanning the gap. Germline CDR1 reads LNHDA; CDR2 reads SQIVND (reference sequence). In DNA form, the CDR3 reads TGTGCCAGTAGGGAAGGAGGGAAAGAGACCCAGTACTTC. Translated, it gives CASREGGKETQYF.

As concerns this clonotype: A much larger clone lies a single base off, so this may be a read error. The chain combines TRBV7-9 with TRBJ1-2; D is perhaps TRBD1 (5 bases). Germline loops: CDR1 SEHNR, CDR2 FQNEAQ (reference sequence). Trimming stripped 5 bases from V and 6 bases from J, with 16 bases between. The CDR3 is 14 amino acids. CDR3 nucleotides: TGTGCCAGCAGCCATCGGACAAGAGGGGATGGCTACACCTTC. Translation: CASSHRTRGDGYTF.

J is TRBJ2-5 and V is TRBV5-1; 10 nucleotides match TRBD1. Per the germline V gene, CDR1 is SGHRS and CDR2 is YFSETQ. The CDR3 totals 14 residues. The junction had 5 bases not matched to a gene; V was cut back by 4 bases and J by 5 bases. The CDR3 region is CASSPTDRGETQYF. CDR3 nucleotide sequence: TGCGCCAGCAGCCCGACGGACAGGGGGGAGACCCAGTACTTC.

This clonotype was counted at least ten times. The genes are TRBV28 and TRBJ1-1; D not certain. Germline CDR1 is MDHEN and CDR2 is SYDVKM. The CDR3 has 15 residues. Trimming removed 5 bases from V and 1 base from J, with 14 bases in between. The CDR3 here is CASSPLPTENTEAFF. The CDR3 DNA sequence: TGTGCCAGCAGTCCCCTCCCGACTGAGAACACTGAAGCTTTCTTT.

Here the CDR3 DNA reads TGTGCCAGCAGCCTATTTAGCGGGGGCGGCGAGCAGTACTTC. Translated: CASSLFSGGGEQYF. The rearrangement links TRBV7-2 to TRBJ2-7; 9 bases agree with TRBD2. CDR3 size: 14 residues. V shed 5 bases, J shed 6 bases, and the junction held 8 bases outside the gene matches. Germline assignment: CDR1 SGHTA and CDR2 FQGNSA.

This sequence joins TRBV20-1 and TRBJ2-7; 8 bases are shared with TRBD1. There are 14 residues in the CDR3. Germline CDR1 is DFQATT and CDR2 is SNEGSKA (reference sequence). As DNA, the CDR3 is TGCAGCCCCGCTCCGGACAGGGCCTCCTACGAGCAGTACTTC. Translating gives CSPAPDRASYEQYF.

This clonotype turned up a few times. This chain's CDR3 is CASSEAGYLAGDIYEQYF. The CDR3 bases are TGTGCCAGCAGTGAAGCGGGGTATCTAGCGGGAGATATCTACGAGCAGTACTTC. The V gene is TRBV6-1, the J gene TRBJ2-7; TRBD2 agrees at 10 bases. V trimming: 0 bases; J trimming: 3 bases; junction bases outside the gene matches: 11. The germline CDR1 and CDR2 sequences are MNHNS and SASEGT. This CDR3 has 18 residues.

This clonotype came up many times. The chain couples TRBV9 to TRBJ2-5; D is unclear. The V gene's germline CDR1 is SGDLS and CDR2 YYNGEE. The CDR3 loop spans 8 amino acids. CDR3 DNA sequence: TGTCCCAAAGAGACCCAGTACTTC. This codes for CPKETQYF.

This clonotype was detected ten times or more. This CDR3 reads CASSADRNTEAFF. CDR3 nucleotides: TGTGCCAGCAGTGCTGACAGGAACACTGAAGCTTTCTTT. V is TRBV2 and J is TRBJ1-1; D may be TRBD1 (5 bases). With 4 bases removed from V and 1 base from J, the gap between germline ends came to 7 bases. This CDR3 is 13 amino acids long. From germline, CDR1 is SNHLY and CDR2 FYNNEI.

The gene calls are TRBV6-5 and TRBJ2-7; D may be TRBD2 (5 bases). V was trimmed by 3 bases and J by 2 bases, leaving 20 bases between them. The CDR3 is 17 amino acids. From germline, CDR1 is MNHEY and CDR2 SVGAGI. The CDR3 here is CASSYLGRSVPTYEQYF. Written as DNA, the CDR3 is TGTGCCAGCAGTTATCTCGGCCGTAGCGTGCCCACCTACGAGCAGTACTTC.

At least ten counts were recorded for this clonotype. The V gene is TRBV5-8, the J gene TRBJ1-5, with D unclear. Deletions cut 0 bases from V and 7 bases from J, with 5 bases between. Germline lookup yields CDR1 SGHTS and CDR2 YDEGEE. The CDR3 loop spans 12 amino acids. The CDR3 reads CASSLDRQPQHF. The CDR3 DNA reads TGTGCCAGCAGCTTGGACAGACAGCCCCAGCATTTT.

This clonotype was detected only a few times. This rearrangement joins TRBV5-8 to TRBJ1-6, with TRBD1 matching over 7 bases. With V trimmed by 4 bases and J by 13 bases, 11 bases remained unmatched. The CDR3 length is 14 residues. In germline, CDR1 is SGHTS, CDR2 YDEGEE. The CDR3 sequence is CASSTTQGLKPLHF. The CDR3 DNA reads TGTGCCAGCAGCACGACACAGGGGTTAAAGCCCCTCCACTTT.

The rearrangement links TRBV6-1 to TRBJ2-2; TRBD2 matches 8 bases. Unmatched junction bases numbered 11, after V lost 6 bases and J lost 5 bases. CDR3 length: 16 residues. Per germline, CDR1 MNHNS and CDR2 SASEGT. Written as DNA, the CDR3 is TGTGCCAGCAGGGGGCGACGGGAGGGGGGGACCGGGGAGCTGTTTTTT. This codes for CASRGRREGGTGELFF.

This clonotype came up a few times. The rearrangement links TRBV6-2 or TRBV6-3 to TRBJ2-7; D is possibly TRBD1 or TRBD2 (6 bases each). Germline values: CDR1 MNHEY, CDR2 SVGEGT. V lost 2 bases, J lost 0 bases, and 11 bases lay in between. CDR3 length: 15 amino acids. The CDR3, as DNA: TGTGCCAGCAGTTACGGGGGGCTGGTCTCCTACGAGCAGTACTTC. This codes for CASSYGGLVSYEQYF.

In regard to this clonotype: A much larger clone lies a single base off, so this may be a read error. The chain recombines TRBV3-1 with TRBJ2-7, with D hard to call. This CDR3 has 15 amino acids. The germline gives CDR1 LGHDT, CDR2 YNNKEL (reference sequence). The chain's CDR3 is CASGQELLNTYEQYF. The CDR3, as DNA: TGTGCCAGCGGCCAAGAACTACTCAACACGTACGAGCAGTACTTC.

The V gene is TRBV30, the J gene TRBJ2-7; D uncertain. V gave up 3 bases and J gave up 2 bases, with 23 bases separating them. The CDR3 spans 17 residues. Germline values: CDR1 GTSNPN, CDR2 SVGIG (reference sequence). The CDR3 nucleotides are TGTGCCTGGAGCCACCCCCCACTGGGCAAAGGGCCCTACGAGCAGTACTTC. Translation: CAWSHPPLGKGPYEQYF.

This clonotype was seen just once. The rearrangement links TRBV7-9 to TRBJ2-1; TRBD1 might be the D (6 bases). This CDR3 is built from 15 residues. CDR1 is SEHNR, CDR2 FQNEAQ, per germline (reference sequence). Trimming pared 5 bases from V and 0 bases from J, leaving 11 bases between. The CDR3 region is CASSHDRTSYNEQFF. Here the CDR3 DNA reads TGTGCCAGCAGCCACGACAGGACCTCCTACAATGAGCAGTTCTTC.

This clonotype was detected ten times or more. The J gene is TRBJ1-1, the V gene TRBV29-1, with D hard to call. Deletions cut 5 bases from V and 4 bases from J, with 20 bases between. CDR3 size: 15 residues. Germline CDR1 SQVTM, CDR2 ANQGSEA. CDR3 residues: CSVRIVASRTTEAFF. The CDR3 bases are TGCAGCGTTCGAATCGTGGCCAGCCGTACCACTGAAGCTTTCTTT.

This clonotype was found a few times. The chain uses TRBV15 and TRBJ2-3, with D possibly matching TRBD1 (6 bases). Trimming left V 3 bases short and J 4 bases short, with 11 bases between. Looked up from germline, CDR1 is LNHNV and CDR2 is YYDKDF (reference sequence). This CDR3 is built from 14 residues. CDR3: CATSRAPGADTQYF. The DNA for the CDR3 is TGTGCCACCAGCAGGGCTCCAGGGGCAGATACGCAGTATTTT. Complete variable domain (other parts from reference TRBV15 and TRBJ2-3): DAMVIQNPRYQVTQFGKPVTLSCSQTLNHNVMYWYQQKSSQAPKLLFHYYDKDFNNEADTPDNFQSRRPNTSFCFLDIRSPGLGDTAMYLCATSRAPGADTQYFGPGTRLTVL.

The CDR3 DNA is TGTGCCAGCAGGCCCCCTGTTAGGGGGCAGGATCAGCCCCAGCATTTT. The encoded protein is CASRPPVRGQDQPQHF. The rearrangement links TRBV6-2 or TRBV6-3 to TRBJ1-5, with 7 bases lining up with TRBD1. Trimming at V came to 6 bases and at J to 5 bases, leaving 13 bases not matched to a gene. This CDR3 region has 16 residues. The germline gives CDR1 MNHEY, CDR2 SVGEGT.

The table lists this clonotype with a count of one. The chain recombines TRBV30 with TRBJ2-1, with D perhaps matching TRBD2 (7 bases). The CDR3 is made up of 14 amino acids. The germline gives CDR1 GTSNPN, CDR2 SVGIG (reference sequence). Deletions cut 0 bases from V and 3 bases from J, with 9 bases between. The chain's CDR3 is CAWSVGGGYNEQFF. CDR3 nucleotide sequence: TGTGCCTGGAGTGTGGGAGGGGGCTACAATGAGCAGTTCTTC.

This clonotype has at least ten counts. The rearrangement links TRBV28 to TRBJ2-2; 11 bases agree with TRBD2. V shed 5 bases, J shed 5 bases, and the junction held 7 bases outside the gene matches. This CDR3 has 16 amino acids. In germline, CDR1 is MDHEN, CDR2 SYDVKM. The CDR3 DNA reads TGTGCCAGCAGTCTTCCGGGACTAGCGGAGACCGGGGAGCTGTTTTTT. It yields the protein CASSLPGLAETGELFF.

The genes are TRBV19 and TRBJ1-2; perhaps TRBD1 as D (5 bases). Trimming took off 9 bases at V and 7 bases at J, with 18 bases between the two ends. The CDR3 is made up of 13 amino acids. Germline V gives CDR1 LNHDA, CDR2 SQIVND (reference sequence). CDR3 coding DNA: TGTGCCAGAGAACCCGACAGTGTAGGTGGCTACACCTTC. The encoded protein is CAREPDSVGGYTF.

This clonotype was found many times. The chain employs TRBV11-2 and TRBJ2-7; 8 bases line up with TRBD1. The CDR3 is made up of 14 amino acids. V lost 4 bases and J lost 6; bases outside the gene matches: 8. Per the germline V gene, CDR1 is SGHAT and CDR2 is FQNNGV. The CDR3 DNA is TGTGCCAGCAGCTGGGACAGGTTTAAAGGCGAGCAGTACTTC. It specifies CASSWDRFKGEQYF.

This clonotype was observed many times. V usage is TRBV20-1 and J usage is TRBJ1-5; tentative D call: TRBD1 (5 bases). V was cut by 1 base and J by 8 bases, with 6 bases left in between. The CDR3 has 11 residues. Germline assignment: CDR1 DFQATT and CDR2 SNEGSKA (reference sequence). CDR3 in amino acids: CSARAGEPQHF. The DNA of the CDR3 is TGCAGTGCTAGAGCGGGGGAGCCCCAGCATTTT.

This clonotype was seen a few times. The chain uses TRBV11-3 and TRBJ1-5, with D perhaps matching TRBD1 (5 bases). CDR1 and CDR2 (germline): SGHNT, YENEEA. V shed 5 bases and J shed 3 bases, with 14 bases lying between them. The CDR3 has 15 amino acids. CDR3 bases: TGTGCCAGCAGCCCCCGACAGCCATACAATCAGCCCCAGCATTTT. Its protein product is CASSPRQPYNQPQHF.

This clonotype was seen repeatedly, ten times or more. This rearrangement joins TRBV28 to TRBJ1-5, with D hard to call. With 0 bases removed from V and 0 bases from J, the gap between germline ends came to 6 bases. CDR1 MDHEN and CDR2 SYDVKM come from the germline V gene. The CDR3 contains 15 residues. The CDR3 DNA is TGTGCCAGCAGTTTATGGCCGAATAGCAATCAGCCCCAGCATTTT. It yields the protein CASSLWPNSNQPQHF.

The V and J genes are TRBV30 and TRBJ1-1; a possible D gene is TRBD1 (6 bases). Germline V gene data show CDR1 as GTSNPN and CDR2 as SVGIG (reference sequence). Trimming took off 2 bases at V and 8 bases at J, with 15 bases between the two ends. The CDR3 is made up of 13 amino acids. Here the CDR3 DNA reads TGTGCCTGGAGTCCCCGGGGGCGGTGGGAAGCTTTCTTT. Protein sequence: CAWSPRGRWEAFF. The full variable domain, with the rest looked up from reference TRBV30 and TRBJ1-1, is SQTIHQWPATLVQPVGSPLSLECTVEGTSNPNLYWYRQAAGRGLQLLFYSVGIGQISSEVPQNLSASRPQDRQFILSSKKLLLSDSGFYLCAWSPRGRWEAFFGQGTRLTVV.